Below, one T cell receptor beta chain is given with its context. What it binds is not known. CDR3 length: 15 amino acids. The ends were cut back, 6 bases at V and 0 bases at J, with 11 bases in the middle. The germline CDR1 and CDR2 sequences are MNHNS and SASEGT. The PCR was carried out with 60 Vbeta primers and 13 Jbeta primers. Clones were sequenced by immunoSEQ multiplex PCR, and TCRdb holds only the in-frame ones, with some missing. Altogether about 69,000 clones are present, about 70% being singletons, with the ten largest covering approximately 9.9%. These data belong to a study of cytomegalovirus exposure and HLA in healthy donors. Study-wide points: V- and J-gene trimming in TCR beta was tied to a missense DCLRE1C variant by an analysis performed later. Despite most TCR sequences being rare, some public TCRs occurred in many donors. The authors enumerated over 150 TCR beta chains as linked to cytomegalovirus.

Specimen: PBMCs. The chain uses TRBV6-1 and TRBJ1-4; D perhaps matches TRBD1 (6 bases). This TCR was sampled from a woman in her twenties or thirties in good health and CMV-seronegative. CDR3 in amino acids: CASSTGQTTNEKLFF. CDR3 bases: TGTGCCAGCAGCACGGGACAAACAACTAATGAAAAACTGTTTTTT.